This T cell receptor (beta chain) appears in the sequencing data of a study of cytomegalovirus exposure and HLA in healthy donors. Study-level findings and limits: When presence/absence was analysed, sequencing depth was taken to be roughly uniform across donors.

About this clone itself: Its antigen is currently unknown.

A multiplex PCR was run with 60 Vbeta primers and 13 Jbeta primers. The repertoire was sequenced with immunoSEQ multiplex PCR; TCRdb's copy has only in-frame clones and lacks some. Here the sample table reports approximately 190,000 clones. Nominal health characterized the donors when sampled, though unrecorded immune exposures were likely. This CDR3 comprises 16 residues. Trimming removed 0 bases from V and 6 bases from J; junction bases left unmatched: 8. Germline V CDR1 and CDR2: LGHNA, YSLEER. The sequenced sample was PBMCs. The chain uses TRBV4-3 and TRBJ1-2, with 9 positions matching TRBD1. The source is a young man in good health and CMV-seronegative. The CDR3 region is CASSQDSGTGNDGYTF. CDR3 coding DNA: TGCGCCAGCAGCCAAGATTCGGGGACAGGGAATGATGGCTACACCTTC.